The entry that follows covers one T cell receptor beta chain sequence. Its antigen has not been determined. There are no base qualities to consult, and no much larger clone falls within one base. V and J lose 0 bases and 4 bases, and a span of 15 bases separates them. Per the germline V gene, SGHTA is the CDR1 and FQGTGA is the CDR2. Counted from cysteine to phenylalanine, this CDR3 has 17 amino acids. This entry keeps only the CDR3 DNA: 51 bases, framed from base 1. The library was produced with the immunoSEQ multiplex PCR assay. For the multiplex PCR, a mixture combining 60 forward primers for TCR Vbeta segments and 13 reverse primers for TCR Jbeta segments was used. The CDR3 region of rearranged TCR beta genes was amplified from genomic DNA with a multiplex PCR assay. The amplified TCR beta libraries were sequenced on the Illumina HiSeq System as 87-base-pair reads. The study's own analysis went as follows. A later analysis tallied tens of millions of unique TCR beta chains across the 650 to 750 repertoires, and around 12 million of those chains were shared by two or more donors. To remove PCR and sequencing errors, raw reads were error-corrected and collapsed into unique sequences using a nearest-neighbor algorithm that merged closely related sequences. V, D and J gene segments were assigned by aligning CDR3 sequences to IMGT reference sequences. For a sequence to be retained, at least a six-nucleotide match to both a V gene segment and a J gene segment was required. A rearrangement counted as productive if the CDR3 had no stop codons and remained in frame with V and J, and every other rearrangement counted as non-productive. Following IMGT convention, CDR3 was defined as the stretch from the second conserved V-encoded cysteine to the conserved J-encoded phenylalanine. In an earlier analysis of roughly 610 of the donors, sequences lacking an unambiguous match to a single V gene segment were excluded. An earlier analysis of 587 of the donors classified V segments as functional when productive rearrangements were above 56.7% and as segregating when the standard deviation between donors was above 5%. To diagnose cytomegalovirus status from the catalog of TCR beta chain sequences, a statistical classification framework was built. In a later analysis, V and J genes were assigned by comparing TCR nucleotide sequences against IMGT/GENE-DB human TR gene sequences. Using the TCRdist pipeline, a later analysis assigned CDR3 sequences along with most-parsimonious VDJ recombination scenarios. A later analysis defined each TCR beta chain by its CDR3 amino acid sequence plus V-gene family, and excluded reads lacking a unique V-gene family. A later analysis removed several hundred highly shared, low-generation-probability nucleotide sequences to deal with suspected cross-contamination and a sequencing artifact. In a later analysis, a clonal expansion index for each public chain was calculated from normalized within-repertoire ranks of inferred template counts. Generation probabilities in a later analysis came from a VDJ recombination model fitted to out-of-frame rearrangements, and those results were checked against IGoR. A later analysis scored TCR-TCR, TCR-HLA and TCR-CMV co-occurrence with hypergeometric tests, applying a repertoire-size bias correction to TCR pairs. To estimate false discovery rates, a later analysis permuted the HLA or CMV assignments 20 times. In a later analysis, co-occurring TCRs were grouped using DBSCAN, with TCRdist sequence similarity added in when clustering inside HLA-allele-positive subsets. Repertoires with fewer than 30,000 or more than 120,000 public chains were left out of co-occurrence clustering, as were roughly five repertoires with anomalous nucleotide sharing. TCRdb re-hosts the immuneACCESS table, in-frame sequences only. Its copies lack some clones; in the studies checked, an unresolved V gene accounts for under half of them, and the cause for the rest is not known. D and trimming come from the DNA, and the V and J calls and clone size come from that table. The sample table contains 90,000 to 110,000 clones; only one count was recorded for roughly 80% of them. 7.7% of the sample is in the top ten clones.

The cohort comprised some 700 healthy bone marrow donors. All cohort members were sampled while nominally healthy, although unrecorded immune exposures were likely present. The donor was CMV seropositive and belonged to the group of about 290 seropositive cohort members. Every donor gave a peripheral blood sample, and the peripheral blood mononuclear cells from that sample were used for TCR beta sequencing. The Qiagen DNeasy Blood Extraction Kit was used to extract genomic DNA from the blood cell samples. This sample is part of a study of cytomegalovirus exposure and HLA in healthy donors (dated by TCRdb to about 2017). Describing the broader study: In an earlier analysis of some 550 of the donors, less than 350 Gb of sequence data and 90 million to 130 million unique TCR beta sequences from approximately 180 million T cells were reported. An early release that covered about 640 HLA-typed donors contained 250 to 350 gigabases of sequencing data and around 80 million unique TCR sequences. The genetic ancestry cluster associated with self-reported Caucasian donors included 65% to 90% of the 398 genotyped donors. The study was designed to test whether signatures of past pathogen exposure could be identified by cataloging public T cell receptors. The T cell repertoires of under 750 subjects were profiled by immunosequencing and related to cytomegalovirus serostatus. In addition to the first cohort of 500 to 850 subjects, a separate validation cohort of 130 or so different subjects was used. High-throughput TCR immunosequencing, statistical association of individual TCRs with disease status, and machine learning were combined to predict cytomegalovirus infection status. In a later analysis, previously published TCR beta repertoires from 500 to 750 donors were re-analyzed and high-resolution HLA genotyping was added so that TCR occurrence patterns could be studied. Rather than using new phenotypic data, the later analysis identified candidate immune exposures from TCR beta sequences and from how often those sequences occurred across donors. To decide whether each TCR beta V gene segment behaved as functional or pseudogenic, an earlier analysis of nearly 600 of the donors relied on high-throughput TCR beta sequencing. Alongside the repertoire data, information on donor age, sex, ethnicity and CMV serostatus was compiled. A later genetic analysis took genome-wide SNP genotypes for about 55% of the roughly 670 donors and used that subset as a discovery cohort. All discovery cohort repertoires had been generated on a single sequencing platform. HLA typing included class I and class II loci at four-digit resolution. The number of typed donors differed by locus: about 629-640 for A, B, C, DRB1 and DQB1; 500 to 550 for DQA1; around 580 for DPA1; and 400 to 480 for DPB1. Roughly five DR-DQ haplotypes were treated as single units for association and clustering because of strong linkage in the cohort. Among roughly 400 genotyped donors of the cohort, an average of roughly 230,000 unique TCR beta nucleotide sequences was sequenced per donor, of which about 19% were non-productive. Study-wide conclusions, independent of this receptor: The classifier was reported to diagnose cytomegalovirus status with high specificity and sensitivity in both the original and validation cohorts. Because counts were too low, more than 15 rarely observed V segments, including chromosome 9 orphons, were left out of the earlier analysis of 587 of the donors. In a later analysis, the rate of TCR association differed among HLA loci, with DRB1 alleles having the most associated TCRs and HLA-C alleles having the fewest. Because some donors lacked HLA typing at each locus, the association tests relied only on the typed subset. A further reported finding was that TCR beta sequences accurately predicted the HLA-A and HLA-B alleles for most subjects in the first cohort. Roughly uniform sequencing depth across donors was assumed in presence/absence analyses, although this assumption may not hold. Most CMV-associated TCR beta chains appeared to be HLA-restricted in a later analysis, and the HLA associations seemed to be driven largely by CMV exposure. The 87-base-pair reads could not distinguish some IMGT-functional V segments, including TRBV6-2 and TRBV6-3, so those segments were excluded. Only TCR beta chains were sequenced in this cohort, and the absence of alpha or paired-chain data limited detectable features. Specific HLA alleles were associated with roughly 16,000 TCR beta sequences at a false discovery rate of 0.05 in a later analysis. In a later genetic analysis, a missense DCLRE1C variant was associated with V-gene and J-gene trimming of TCR beta chains, and the association was replicated in an independent cohort. For the cohort, immune exposure information was limited to CMV serostatus. In a later analysis, HLA-associated TCR beta chains were found to be more clonally expanded and to have lower generation probabilities than equally common non-associated chains. When HLA alleles, especially DR and DQ, strongly co-occurred, TCR associations were difficult to assign to individual alleles. A group of highly shared sequence variants was considered likely to be a technical artifact of the sequencing pipeline. According to the authors, the approach could potentially be generalized to other disease states and immunological phenotypes. In a later genetic analysis, fewer N-insertions in productive TCRs were reported among donors in an Asian-associated ancestry cluster than the 666-donor mean. In a later analysis, several top co-occurrence clusters were reported to appear linked to parvovirus B19, influenza, CMV and Epstein-Barr virus. The study gave a list of some 150 TCR beta chains associated with cytomegalovirus. Most TCR sequences were seen in very few donors, while some public TCRs were found in many individuals. A few of the identified cytomegalovirus-associated TCR beta chains were confirmed in vitro to be specific for cytomegalovirus antigens. In an earlier analysis of fewer than 750 of the donors, most TCR beta V segments were observed in productive rearrangements about 87% or about 30% of the time, broadly matching IMGT annotations. Correlated functional status among segregating V segments might be attributable to linkage disequilibrium, but an unknown experimental factor could not be ruled out.

Sequencing was carried out using PBMCs. The sequence is built from TRBV7-3 and TRBJ2-2; there is no confident call for the D gene. The TCR was taken from a woman aged 50 to 60 in good health and CMV-seropositive. The sequenced DNA: TGTGCCAGCAGCTTAACCCCGACCTCTTCGGGCACCGGGGAGCTGTTTTTT. This is translated as CASSLTPTSSGTGELFF.